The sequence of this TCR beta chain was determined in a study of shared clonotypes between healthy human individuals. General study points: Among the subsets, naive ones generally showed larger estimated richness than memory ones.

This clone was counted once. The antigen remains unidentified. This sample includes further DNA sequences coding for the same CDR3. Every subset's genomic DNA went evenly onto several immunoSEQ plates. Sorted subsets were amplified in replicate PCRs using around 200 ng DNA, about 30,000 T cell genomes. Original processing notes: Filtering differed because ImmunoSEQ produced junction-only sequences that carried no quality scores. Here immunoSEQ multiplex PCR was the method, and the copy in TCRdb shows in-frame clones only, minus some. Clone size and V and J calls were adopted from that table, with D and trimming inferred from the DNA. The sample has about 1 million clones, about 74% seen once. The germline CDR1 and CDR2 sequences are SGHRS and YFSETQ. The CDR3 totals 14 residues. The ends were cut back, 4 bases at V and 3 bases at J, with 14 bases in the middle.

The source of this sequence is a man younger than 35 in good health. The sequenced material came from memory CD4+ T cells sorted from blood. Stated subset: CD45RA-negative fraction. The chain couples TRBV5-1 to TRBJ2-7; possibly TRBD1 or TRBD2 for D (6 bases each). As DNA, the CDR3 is TGCGCCAGCAGCCGGACCGGAGGGGGCTACGAGCAGTACTTC. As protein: CASSRTGGGYEQYF.